Listed here are 29 T cell receptor beta chains from one sample, sequenced in a study of T-cell reconstitution after alpha-beta-depleted transplantation in children. Preparation of the TCRbeta library was carried out with unique molecular identifiers. From the PCR reads, TCRdb called clonotypes with MiXCR, one entry per CDR3 protein. Of 500,000 to 600,000 distinct CDR3 sequences in the sample, approximately 30% were seen once. The sequencing here drew on PBMCs from the stem cell graft donor, taken from the stem cell graft. Every receptor here comes from a human donor who donated a stem cell graft to a child with aplastic anemia.

This clonotype is medium-sized within its sample. The chain links TRBV25-1 to TRBJ1-5; D may be TRBD1 (5 bases). The germline CDR1 and CDR2 sequences are MGHDK and SYGVNS. CDR3 length: 16 residues. Trimming took off 3 bases at V and 0 bases at J, with 12 bases between the two ends. DNA for the CDR3: TGTGCCAGCAGTGATGGGGGAGGGGATAGCAATCAGCCCCAGCATTTT. Protein product: CASSDGGGDSNQPQHF.

The rearrangement uses TRBV20-1 and TRBJ2-7; D may match TRBD1 or TRBD2 (5 bases each). V shed 2 bases and J shed 1 base, with 12 bases lying between them. The germline gives CDR1 DFQATT, CDR2 SNEGSKA (reference sequence). The CDR3 has 14 residues. The CDR3: CSARFWGKSYEQYV. CDR3 nucleotide sequence: TGCAGTGCTAGATTTTGGGGGAAGTCCTACGAGCAGTACGTC.

The V call is TRBV29-1, the J call TRBJ2-1, with 12 positions matching TRBD2. Germline V gene data show CDR1 as SQVTM and CDR2 as ANQGSEA. The junction had 8 bases not matched to a gene; V was cut back by 6 bases and J by 8 bases. This CDR3 has 14 amino acids. The CDR3 DNA reads TGCAGCGTCACGGGACTAGCGGGCTTCTATGAGCAGTTCTTC. Protein: CSVTGLAGFYEQFF.

The DNA for the CDR3 is TGTGCCAGCAGCGACACAGGACCCCTCCACTTT. The encoded protein is CASSDTGPLHF. The V and J genes are TRBV9 and TRBJ1-6; possible D gene TRBD1, 5 bases. The germline V gene encodes CDR1 SGDLS and CDR2 YYNGEE. There are 11 residues in the CDR3. Trimming stripped 3 bases from V and 12 bases from J, with 7 bases between.

The chain uses TRBV5-6 and TRBJ2-5; D remains ambiguous. The CDR3 sequence is 13 residues long. Germline V gene lookup returns CDR1 SGHDT and CDR2 YYEEEE. V shed 4 bases and J shed 4 bases, with 11 bases lying between them. The CDR3 loop reads CASSIGSGETQYF. Here the CDR3 DNA reads TGTGCCAGCAGCATTGGGTCTGGAGAGACCCAGTACTTC.

The V and J genes are TRBV20-1 and TRBJ2-5; a possible D gene is TRBD1 (6 bases). Trimming left V 7 bases short and J 4 bases short, with 13 bases between. The CDR3 extends over 12 amino acids. Germline V CDR1 and CDR2: DFQATT, SNEGSKA (reference sequence). Written as DNA, the CDR3 is TGCAGTGTACAGGGCCTGGGAGAGACCCAGTACTTC. Translated, it gives CSVQGLGETQYF.

This sequence joins TRBV5-6 and TRBJ2-3, with 9 bases identical to TRBD2. The trim removed 1 base at V and 4 bases at J, leaving 1 base unmatched. There are 14 residues in the CDR3. Germline V gene data show CDR1 as SGHDT and CDR2 as YYEEEE. CDR3 in amino acids: CASSLRLAADTQYF. DNA for the CDR3: TGTGCCAGCAGCTTGCGACTAGCGGCAGATACGCAGTATTTT. The full variable domain, in which reference TRBV5-6 and TRBJ2-3 provide the parts outside the CDR3, is DAGVTQSPTHLIKTRGQQVTLRCSPKSGHDTVSWYQQALGQGPQFIFQYYEEEERQRGNFPDRFSGHQFPNYSSELNVNALLLGDSALYLCASSLRLAADTQYFGPGTRLTVL.

The table lists this clonotype with a few counts. The genes are TRBV10-3 and TRBJ2-7, with D tentatively TRBD1 (6 bases). V lost 4 bases and J lost 6, with 7 bases in between. Germline V gene sequence: CDR1 ENHRY, CDR2 SYGVKD. The CDR3 is made up of 11 amino acids. The CDR3, as DNA: TGTGCCATCAGTGTGGGGGCCGAGCAGTACTTC. Encoded protein: CAISVGAEQYF.

The chain has TRBV7-9 and TRBJ1-2; D may be TRBD1 (6 bases). The CDR3 runs 16 residues. Germline values: CDR1 SEHNR, CDR2 FQNEAQ (reference sequence). Deletions cut 6 bases from V and 4 bases from J, with 21 bases between. The CDR3 nucleotides read TGTGCCAGCAGTCAAGGGGGAGGGGATCTCAGCTATGGCTACACCTTC. Translated, it gives CASSQGGGDLSYGYTF.

The chain combines TRBV5-1 with TRBJ2-5; D may be TRBD1 (5 bases). This CDR3 contains 13 residues. V shed 4 bases and J shed 2 bases, with 9 bases lying between them. Germline V gene sequence: CDR1 SGHRS, CDR2 YFSETQ. For the CDR3, the DNA is TGCGCCAGCAGCCGACAGACACAAGAGACCCAGTACTTC. As protein: CASSRQTQETQYF.

The chain is built from TRBV19 and TRBJ2-1, with 11 bases fitting TRBD1. Germline V gene lookup returns CDR1 LNHDA and CDR2 SQIVND (reference sequence). With 7 bases clipped from V and 7 bases from J, the junction kept 12 bases outside the gene matches. The CDR3 has 16 residues. The CDR3 DNA follows: TGTGCCAGTACCCCGATTGGACAGGGGGCGAGGAATGAGCAGTTCTTC. Amino acid sequence: CASTPIGQGARNEQFF.

This rearrangement joins TRBV7-3 to TRBJ2-5, with 9 bases aligning to TRBD1. This CDR3 has 15 amino acids. Germline V gene data show CDR1 as SGHTA and CDR2 as FQGTGA. Trimming cost V 5 bases and J 2 bases; bases outside gene matches: 6. CDR3 in amino acids: CASSRGTGPQETQYF. The CDR3 region has the DNA TGTGCCAGCAGCCGAGGGACAGGGCCTCAAGAGACCCAGTACTTC.

This chain joins TRBV7-8 and TRBJ1-1, with D perhaps matching TRBD1 (5 bases). Trimming pared 1 base from V and 5 bases from J, leaving 14 bases between. This CDR3 is built from 15 residues. CDR1 is SGHVS, CDR2 FQNEAQ, per germline. The CDR3 DNA reads TGTGCCAGCAGCTTAGGCCGGGGCTCCGGAACTGAAGCTTTCTTT. Residues: CASSLGRGSGTEAFF.

This clonotype has ten or more counts. The V gene is TRBV11-2, the J gene TRBJ2-7, with a tentative D call TRBD2 (5 bases). Germline CDR1 reads SGHAT; CDR2 reads FQNNGV. Trimming removed 1 base at V and 6 bases at J, with 10 bases between. The CDR3 is made up of 13 amino acids. The CDR3 nucleotides read TGTGCCAGCAGCTTAGTGAGTCGGGGCGAGCAGTACGTC. It codes for CASSLVSRGEQYV.

V and J are TRBV5-1 and TRBJ2-7, with D possibly being TRBD1 or TRBD2 (5 bases each). V was pared by 1 base and J by 1 base, with 9 bases between. Germline CDR1 SGHRS, CDR2 YFSETQ. The CDR3 consists of 14 residues. The CDR3 here is CASSLSEGSYEQYV. In nucleotides, the CDR3 is TGCGCCAGCAGCTTGTCTGAGGGGTCCTACGAGCAGTACGTC.

CDR3 in amino acids: CASSPPPGGTEAFF. In DNA, the CDR3 is TGTGCCAGCTCACCCCCCCCAGGGGGCACTGAAGCTTTCTTT. The genes are TRBV18 and TRBJ1-1; 7 bases are a match to TRBD1. The V and J ends lost 3 bases and 4 bases, in that order; junction bases with no gene match: 5. Germline V CDR1 and CDR2: KGHSH, LQKENI. The CDR3 is 14 amino acids.

This clonotype has a count of ten or more. This CDR3 reads CAWSLWAQGAMNTEAFF. Here the CDR3 DNA reads TGTGCCTGGAGTCTGTGGGCGCAGGGGGCGATGAACACTGAAGCTTTCTTT. V is TRBV30 and J is TRBJ1-1, with 8 bases matching TRBD1. Trimming removed 2 bases from V and 0 bases from J; junction bases left unmatched: 11. Germline loops: CDR1 GTSNPN, CDR2 SVGIG (reference sequence). This CDR3 is 17 amino acids long.

A few counts support this clonotype. The chain has TRBV25-1 and TRBJ1-2, with 7 nucleotides matching TRBD1. V lost 1 base, J lost 6 bases, and 8 bases stayed unmatched. The CDR3 contains 15 residues. The germline CDR1 and CDR2 sequences are MGHDK and SYGVNS. As DNA, the CDR3 is TGTGCCAGCAGTGAATCAGGGGGACCTCTGGATGGCTACACCTTC. Translation: CASSESGGPLDGYTF.

J is TRBJ2-7 and V is TRBV20-1, with 7 bases matching TRBD1. V shed 6 bases and J 4 bases; nucleotides not matched to a gene: 12. The CDR3 runs 14 residues. Germline-derived CDR1 and CDR2 are DFQATT and SNEGSKA (reference sequence). The CDR3 sequence: CSARRGQEIYEQYF. The CDR3, as DNA: TGCAGTGCGAGACGAGGACAGGAGATTTACGAGCAGTACTTC.

This clonotype was seen a few times. The gene calls are TRBV20-1 and TRBJ2-5; 7 positions match TRBD2. The V and J ends lost 6 bases and 3 bases, in that order; junction bases with no gene match: 13. Looked up from germline, CDR1 is DFQATT and CDR2 is SNEGSKA (reference sequence). This CDR3 comprises 15 residues. The CDR3 DNA follows: TGCAGTGCCCCCGGGGAAGCGGGATTTGAAGAGACCCAGTACTTC. It encodes CSAPGEAGFEETQYF.

The chain uses TRBV20-1 and TRBJ2-1, with D uncertain. The germline CDR1 and CDR2 sequences are DFQATT and SNEGSKA (reference sequence). The V end lost 1 base, the J end lost 7 bases, and 14 bases lay between the germline ends. The CDR3 covers 14 residues. The CDR3 region is CSARVGSLGNEQFF. CDR3 DNA: TGCAGTGCTAGAGTGGGCAGCCTCGGAAATGAGCAGTTCTTC.

The table lists this clonotype with a few counts. The rearrangement links TRBV20-1 to TRBJ2-1; 9 positions agree with TRBD2. This CDR3 has 14 residues. CDR1 DFQATT and CDR2 SNEGSKA come from the germline V gene (reference sequence). V lost 6 bases and J lost 5; bases outside the gene matches: 8. The CDR3 here is CSAAGLANNNEQFF. The CDR3, as DNA: TGCAGTGCCGCAGGACTAGCGAACAACAATGAGCAGTTCTTC.

V and J are TRBV4-3 and TRBJ2-5; 8 nucleotides align to TRBD1. The CDR3 has 14 residues. CDR1 and CDR2 from the germline V gene are LGHNA and YSLEER. Trimming at V came to 3 bases and at J to 5 bases, leaving 5 bases not matched to a gene. As DNA, the CDR3 is TGCGCCAGCAGCCACGGACAGGGAACCGAGACCCAGTACTTC. Its protein product is CASSHGQGTETQYF.

This clonotype has more than one count but fewer than ten. The rearrangement uses TRBV5-1 and TRBJ2-5, with TRBD2 matching over 8 bases. Per germline, CDR1 SGHRS and CDR2 YFSETQ. V lost 5 bases to trimming and J lost 4 bases; unmatched junction nucleotides: 13. The CDR3 contains 16 residues. The CDR3 nucleotides read TGCGCCAGCAGATCGAGCGGGAGAACTTTCTCAGAGACCCAGTACTTC. This sequence encodes CASRSSGRTFSETQYF.

The rearrangement links TRBV6-2 or TRBV6-3 to TRBJ2-1; TRBD1 matches at 9 bases. Germline lookup yields CDR1 MNHEY and CDR2 SVGEGT. V was clipped by 7 bases and J by 1 base; unmatched bases: 5. The CDR3 sequence is 15 residues long. The CDR3 loop reads CASKAGQGSYNEQFF. In DNA, the CDR3 is TGTGCCAGCAAAGCGGGACAGGGATCCTACAATGAGCAGTTCTTC.

This rearrangement joins TRBV29-1 to TRBJ2-5; 7 bases map to TRBD2. V was pared by 2 bases and J by 5 bases, with 8 bases of the junction left unmatched. Germline V lookup: CDR1 SQVTM, CDR2 ANQGSEA. CDR3 length: 14 amino acids. CDR3 loop: CSVEWRELRETQYF. The CDR3 DNA follows: TGCAGCGTTGAATGGCGGGAGTTAAGGGAGACCCAGTACTTC. Supplemented by reference TRBV29-1 and TRBJ2-5, the full variable domain reads SAVISQKPSRDICQRGTSLTIQCQVDSQVTMMFWYRQQPGQSLTLIATANQGSEATYESGFVIDKFPISRPNLTFSTLTVSNMSPEDSSIYLCSVEWRELRETQYFGPGTRLLVL.

This clonotype was counted ten times or more. The chain combines TRBV9 with TRBJ1-1, with TRBD1 matching 11 bases. CDR3 length: 14 residues. CDR1 and CDR2 (germline): SGDLS, YYNGEE. V was pared by 3 bases and J by 6 bases, with 4 bases of the junction left unmatched. CDR3 sequence reads: CASSAGQGASEAFF. The CDR3 nucleotides are TGTGCCAGCAGCGCCGGACAGGGGGCATCTGAAGCTTTCTTT.

This clonotype was recorded a few times. The V gene is TRBV29-1, the J gene TRBJ2-7; 11 bases are shared with TRBD1. This CDR3 is built from 14 residues. Germline V gives CDR1 SQVTM, CDR2 ANQGSEA. V gave up 6 bases and J gave up 5 bases; unmatched junction bases: 9. CDR3 region: CSVDRGQRGNEQYF. The CDR3, as DNA: TGCAGCGTGGACAGGGGGCAAAGGGGAAACGAGCAGTACTTC.

This clonotype was detected a few times. The chain recombines TRBV12-3 or TRBV12-4 with TRBJ1-1; D gene ambiguous. With 7 bases removed from V and 4 bases from J, the gap between germline ends came to 13 bases. There are 13 residues in the CDR3. CDR3 protein: CASTQGGGTEAFF. CDR3 sequence (DNA): TGTGCCAGCACCCAAGGAGGTGGCACTGAAGCTTTCTTT.